This TCR beta chain originates from a study of cytomegalovirus exposure and HLA in healthy donors. Study results and caveats: Several of the most significant clusters were apparently associated with common viral pathogens in a later analysis.

Of note for this clone: Antigen unknown.

In germline, CDR1 is SGHRS, CDR2 YFSETQ. The V and J ends lost 0 bases and 4 bases respectively, with 11 bases between them. The CDR3 spans 14 residues. It was healthy bone marrow donors who served as donors. The PCR made use of 60 Vbeta and 13 Jbeta primers. Generated by immunoSEQ multiplex PCR, the TCRdb table keeps only in-frame clones and is missing some. The table includes 120,000 or so clones, about three quarters detected once. This rearrangement joins TRBV5-1 to TRBJ2-7; TRBD2 is a possible D gene (6 bases). The TCR was taken from a young man in good health and CMV-seronegative. The sequenced sample was PBMCs. The CDR3 DNA follows: TGCGCCAGCAGCTTGGTTCCAGGGAGGTACGAGCAGTACTTC. Translating it yields CASSLVPGRYEQYF.